This T cell receptor beta chain was sequenced for a study of neurological immune-mediated disorders. Each CDR3 protein is one row after TCRdb ran MiXCR on the 5' RACE reads. The sample lists some 43,000 distinct CDR3 sequences, about 13% occurring once. Time point described: longitudinal time-point 3. This clonotype was detected ten times or more. The specimen was PBMCs. The receptor comes from a male donor with HTLV-1-associated myelopathy (HAM/TSP).

CDR3 sequence (DNA): TGTGCCAGCAGCTCCCGCGGGTTTGCGTTCTTC. It translates to CASSSRGFAFF. The chain joins TRBV7-2 to TRBJ2-1; possible D gene TRBD2, 5 bases. The CDR3 consists of 11 residues. V was pared by 4 bases and J by 15 bases, with 13 bases between. In germline, CDR1 is SGHTA, CDR2 FQGNSA. The full variable domain, in which reference TRBV7-2 and TRBJ2-1 provide the parts outside the CDR3, is GAGVSQSPSNKVTEKGKDVELRCDPISGHTALYWYRQSLGQGLEFLIYFQGNSAPDKSGLPSDRFSAERTGGSVSTLTIQRTQQEDSAVYLCASSSRGFAFFGPGTRLTVL.